The 23 T cell receptor beta chains reported below all come from one sample, sequenced in a study of T cell responses to AZD1222 COVID-19 vaccine. This table comes from immunoSEQ multiplex PCR, and its TCRdb copy is limited to in-frame clones, with some not included. The sample holds over 95,000 clones, approximately 90% seen once. Source: peripheral blood, taken on day 0 of AZD1222 vaccination. The receptor set was obtained from an adult in good health.

The chain is built from TRBV6-6 and TRBJ1-1; D uncertain. From germline, CDR1 is MNHNY and CDR2 SVGAGI (reference sequence). The CDR3 is made up of 13 amino acids. Trimming shortened V by 4 bases and J by 1 base, and 7 bases separated the two germline ends. CDR3 sequence reads: CASSWERNTEAFF. The CDR3 bases are TGTGCCAGCAGTTGGGAAAGGAACACTGAAGCTTTCTTT.

In this sample, this clone turned up once. The chain links TRBV9 to TRBJ2-2; 9 bases line up with TRBD2. The J segment lost 2 bases and the V segment lost 3 bases, leaving 11 bases of the junction unmatched. The CDR3 has 18 residues. The germline CDR1 and CDR2 sequences are SGDLS and YYNGEE. CDR3 in DNA: TGTGCCAGCAGCGGAGGCCAACTAGCGGGTTCCAACACCGGGGAGCTGTTTTTT. This sequence encodes CASSGGQLAGSNTGELFF.

The chain carries TRBV7-9 and TRBJ1-2; D gene uncertain. V gave up 5 bases and J gave up 5 bases, with 12 bases separating them. Per germline, CDR1 SEHNR and CDR2 FQNEAQ (reference sequence). There are 13 residues in the CDR3. DNA of the CDR3: TGTGCCAGCAGCCCGGACGCGGGTTATGGCTACACCTTC. This translates into CASSPDAGYGYTF.

The V call is TRBV12-3 or TRBV12-4, the J call TRBJ1-1, with 7 bases that match TRBD1. Trimming cost V 7 bases and J 6 bases; bases outside gene matches: 5. This CDR3 is 12 amino acids long. This chain's CDR3 is CASITGVSEAFF. CDR3 DNA sequence: TGTGCCAGCATTACAGGGGTTTCTGAAGCTTTCTTT.

On this clone: Other DNA sequences of this sample code for an identical CDR3. CDR3 loop: CASSLKGVYNSPLHF. The CDR3 coding sequence is TGTGCCAGCAGCTTAAAGGGGGTTTATAATTCACCCCTCCACTTT. The chain uses TRBV5-4 and TRBJ1-6; possible D gene TRBD1, 6 bases. The CDR3 contains 15 residues. V lost 2 bases, J lost 4 bases, and 10 bases lay in between. Germline V CDR1 and CDR2: SGHNT, YYREEE (reference sequence).

J is TRBJ2-7 and V is TRBV5-1; 9 bases are shared with TRBD1. CDR3 size: 15 residues. Losses at the gene ends were 1 base for V and 4 bases for J; bases not matched to a gene: 6. Looked up from germline, CDR1 is SGHRS and CDR2 is YFSETQ. CDR3 loop: CASSLSGDRVYEQYF. Written as DNA, the CDR3 is TGCGCCAGCAGCTTGAGTGGGGACAGGGTATACGAGCAGTACTTC.

CDR3 nucleotide sequence: TGTGCCAGCAGCCAAGATGAGATTAATAATTCACCCCTCCACTTT. This translates into CASSQDEINNSPLHF. The chain combines TRBV3-1 (or the pseudogene TRBV3-2) with TRBJ1-6; unclear D gene. The CDR3 runs to 15 residues. The V gene's germline CDR1 is LGHDT and CDR2 YNNKEL (reference sequence). Trimming took 0 bases from V and 5 from J, leaving 8 bases between them.

About this clone itself: The sample holds other DNA sequences that translate to the same CDR3. This chain joins TRBV30 and TRBJ1-6, with D unresolved. CDR1 and CDR2 (germline): GTSNPN, SVGIG (reference sequence). V lost 3 bases and J 9 bases, leaving 9 bases between the germline ends. This CDR3 is built from 12 residues. CDR3 in amino acids: CAWSGRSSPLHF. In DNA form, the CDR3 reads TGTGCCTGGAGCGGTCGGAGTTCACCCCTCCACTTT.

The rearrangement joins TRBV4-3 to TRBJ1-2; no definite D call. V was trimmed by 4 bases and J by 4 bases, leaving 10 bases between them. Germline V gene lookup returns CDR1 LGHNA and CDR2 YSLEER. The CDR3 loop spans 13 amino acids. The CDR3 spells CASSPSRSYGYTF. The CDR3 region has the DNA TGCGCCAGCAGCCCCAGCAGATCCTATGGCTACACCTTC.

The chain is built from TRBV29-1 and TRBJ1-1; TRBD1 aligns across 9 bases. The junction had 7 bases not matched to a gene; V was cut back by 8 bases and J by 6 bases. Per the germline V gene, CDR1 is SQVTM and CDR2 is ANQGSEA. The CDR3 covers 12 residues. The CDR3 sequence is CSLLGDRAEAFF. CDR3 bases: TGCAGCTTACTGGGGGACAGGGCTGAAGCTTTCTTT.

The table lists this clone with a count of one. The chain employs TRBV6-6 and TRBJ2-7; maybe TRBD2 (6 bases). V dropped 8 bases and J dropped 5 bases, with 16 bases sitting between them. The germline gives CDR1 MNHNY, CDR2 SVGAGI (reference sequence). CDR3 size: 13 residues. The DNA for the CDR3 is TGTGCCAGCGGGGCGGGGTTGTCTCACGAGCAGTACTTC. Translating it yields CASGAGLSHEQYF.

The rearrangement links TRBV14 to TRBJ2-7; unclear D gene. Trimming took off 0 bases at V and 7 bases at J, with 16 bases between the two ends. From germline, CDR1 is SGHDN and CDR2 FVKESK. The CDR3 runs to 15 residues. Here the CDR3 DNA reads TGTGCCAGCAGCCAAGATCGGTCGGATCCGAGAGAGCAGTACTTC. This sequence encodes CASSQDRSDPREQYF.

The CDR3 DNA reads TGTGCCAGCACCCTGAACAGGGGGAACACCTTC. Amino acids: CASTLNRGNTF. This chain connects TRBV12-3 or TRBV12-4 to TRBJ1-2, with 8 nucleotides matching TRBD1. This CDR3 has 11 residues. The J segment lost 12 bases and the V segment lost 7 bases, leaving 7 bases of the junction unmatched.

The rearrangement uses TRBV4-3 and TRBJ1-1, with D possibly matching TRBD1 (5 bases). Germline V gene data show CDR1 as LGHNA and CDR2 as YSLEER. CDR3 length equals 14 residues. The V end was cut by 3 bases, the J end by 1 base, with 9 bases between. The CDR3 bases are TGCGCCAGCAGCCACCCGGGACGGAACACTGAAGCTTTCTTT. This sequence encodes CASSHPGRNTEAFF.

The genes are TRBV7-9 and TRBJ1-1; 7 bases are a match to TRBD1. Germline lookup yields CDR1 SEHNR and CDR2 FQNEAQ (reference sequence). The CDR3 length is 12 residues. V lost 5 bases, J lost 9 bases, and 6 bases stayed unmatched. This CDR3 reads CASSHDRVQAFF. The DNA of the CDR3 is TGTGCCAGCAGCCACGACAGGGTCCAAGCTTTCTTT.

The chain uses TRBV27 and TRBJ2-3; perhaps TRBD2 as D (5 bases). The germline V and J ends were trimmed by 5 bases and 6 bases, with 15 bases remaining between them. Germline assignment: CDR1 MNHEY and CDR2 SMNVEV (reference sequence). The CDR3 is 14 amino acids. This CDR3 is CASSITRESDTQYF. In nucleotides, the CDR3 is TGTGCCAGCAGTATCACCCGGGAAAGCGATACGCAGTATTTT.

The chain uses TRBV24-1 and TRBJ2-2; maybe TRBD2 (7 bases). V dropped 5 bases and J dropped 3 bases, with 18 bases sitting between them. Looked up from germline, CDR1 is KGHDR and CDR2 is SFDVKD. This CDR3 is built from 17 residues. This chain's CDR3 is CATSGPGAGRDTGELFF. CDR3 in DNA: TGTGCCACCAGTGGTCCAGGGGCAGGGAGGGACACCGGGGAGCTGTTTTTT.

This clone was picked up a small number of times. CDR3 sequence reads: CASSPGLSEETQYF. The CDR3 DNA sequence: TGTGCCAGCAGCCCTGGACTCTCAGAAGAGACCCAGTACTTC. This chain uses TRBV13 with TRBJ2-5; possibly TRBD2 for D (5 bases). The CDR3 contains 14 residues. The germline CDR1 and CDR2 sequences are PRHDT and FYEKMQ (reference sequence). V was cut by 5 bases and J by 3 bases, with 13 bases left in between. The entire variable domain, with the rest obtained from reference TRBV13 and TRBJ2-5, is as follows: AAGVIQSPRHLIKEKRETATLKCYPIPRHDTVYWYQQGPGQDPQFLISFYEKMQSDKGSIPDRFSAQQFSDYHSELNMSSLELGDSALYFCASSPGLSEETQYFGPGTRLLVL.

CDR3 in amino acids: CASSSPGQGPQETQYF. CDR3 sequence (DNA): TGTGCCAGCAGCTCCCCGGGACAGGGCCCACAAGAGACCCAGTACTTC. The chain is built from TRBV5-6 and TRBJ2-5; 9 bases are shared with TRBD1. CDR3 length: 16 amino acids. V lost 3 bases, J lost 2 bases, and 8 bases stayed unmatched. CDR1 SGHDT and CDR2 YYEEEE come from the germline V gene.

V and J are TRBV12-3 or TRBV12-4 and TRBJ1-1; tentatively, D is TRBD1 (6 bases). This CDR3 spans 13 amino acids. Between the trimmed V and J ends, which lost 5 bases and 9 bases, there was a span of 16 bases. The CDR3 sequence: CASSPEGVSKAFF. For the CDR3, the DNA is TGTGCCAGCAGTCCAGAGGGGGTTTCCAAAGCTTTCTTT.

Only one count was recorded for this clone. This sequence joins TRBV9 and TRBJ2-4; either TRBD1 or TRBD2 may supply D (5 bases each). The CDR3 spans 15 residues. Per germline, CDR1 SGDLS and CDR2 YYNGEE. Deletions cut 4 bases from V and 8 bases from J, with 19 bases between. CDR3 protein: CASSPRGVGRDIQYF. CDR3 nucleotides: TGTGCCAGCAGCCCACGAGGGGTAGGGCGAGACATTCAGTACTTC. Using reference TRBV9 and TRBJ2-4 for the parts outside the CDR3, the full variable domain is DSGVTQTPKHLITATGQRVTLRCSPRSGDLSVYWYQQSLDQGLQFLIQYYNGEERAKGNILERFSAQQFPDLHSELNLSSLELGDSALYFCASSPRGVGRDIQYFGAGTRLSVL.

The genes are TRBV4-2 and TRBJ1-1, with D uncertain. Germline V gene lookup returns CDR1 LGHNA and CDR2 YNFKEQ. Trimming took off 0 bases at V and 1 base at J, with 9 bases between the two ends. The CDR3 sequence is 15 residues long. The CDR3: CASSQDPAGNTEAFF. The CDR3 region has the DNA TGTGCCAGCAGCCAAGATCCGGCCGGGAACACTGAAGCTTTCTTT.

This chain uses TRBV28 with TRBJ2-4; maybe TRBD2 (5 bases). The CDR3 contains 17 residues. Trimming pared 4 bases from V and 0 bases from J, leaving 16 bases between. Germline CDR1 and CDR2: MDHEN and SYDVKM. The CDR3 sequence is CASSYLRGALAKNIQYF. The CDR3, as DNA: TGTGCCAGCAGTTACCTCCGGGGAGCTCTAGCCAAAAACATTCAGTACTTC.